The 7 T cell receptor beta chains below all came from one sample that was sequenced in a study of CD8 T cells in Susac syndrome. Random hexamers were used to reverse transcribe 0.5 to 1 ug of RNA. TCRdb processed the immunoSEQ multiplex PCR reads anew with MiXCR; each CDR3 protein has one entry. In the table there are 75,000 to 100,000 distinct CDR3 sequences, just under 95% of which are singletons. Sequenced: CD8+ T cells from PBMCs. Receptors originate from a human donor with Susac syndrome.

The gene calls are TRBV12-3 or TRBV12-4 and TRBJ2-1; D gene unclear. V was pared by 0 bases and J by 8 bases, with 5 bases between. The CDR3 has 12 residues. The CDR3 coding sequence is TGTGCCAGCAGTTTAGCCAGAGATGAGCAGTTCTTC. This gives the protein CASSLARDEQFF.

CDR3 DNA sequence: TGTGCCAGCAGCCAAGGTGGTGGACTAGCGGGGATCAATGAGCAGTTCTTC. Residues: CASSQGGGLAGINEQFF. The V gene is TRBV3-1, the J gene TRBJ2-1, with TRBD2 matching over 12 bases. The CDR3 totals 17 residues. V was clipped by 1 base and J by 6 bases; unmatched bases: 7. Germline lookup yields CDR1 LGHDT and CDR2 YNNKEL (reference sequence).

This rearrangement joins TRBV25-1 to TRBJ1-1; D remains ambiguous. The V gene's germline CDR1 is MGHDK and CDR2 SYGVNS. With 6 bases removed from V and 2 bases from J, the gap between germline ends came to 4 bases. CDR3 length: 11 residues. For the CDR3, the DNA is TGTGCCAGCAGGTACAACACTGAAGCTTTCTTT. Translation gives CASRYNTEAFF.

The chain joins TRBV6-2 or TRBV6-3 to TRBJ1-1; a possible D gene is TRBD1 (5 bases). The CDR3 totals 13 residues. The germline CDR1 and CDR2 sequences are MNHEY and SVGEGT. Trimming shortened V by 2 bases and J by 2 bases, and 6 bases separated the two germline ends. CDR3 nucleotides: TGTGCCAGCAGTTACGGGGACAACACTGAAGCTTTCTTT. Translated, it gives CASSYGDNTEAFF.

This clonotype was counted once. The rearrangement uses TRBV27 and TRBJ1-5; possible D gene TRBD1, 6 bases. There are 13 residues in the CDR3. Trimming pared 6 bases from V and 7 bases from J, leaving 13 bases between. Germline CDR1 reads MNHEY; CDR2 reads SMNVEV (reference sequence). The CDR3 nucleotides are TGTGCCAGCAGCCGCAGGGGAGGGCAGCCCCAGCATTTT. Its protein is CASSRRGGQPQHF.

The chain has TRBV24-1 and TRBJ2-1, with 12 positions matching TRBD1. Germline values: CDR1 KGHDR, CDR2 SFDVKD. The CDR3 has 17 residues. V lost 2 bases to trimming and J lost 7 bases; unmatched junction nucleotides: 8. Here the CDR3 reads CATSDYGTGGVSNEQFF. As DNA, the CDR3 is TGTGCCACCAGTGATTATGGGACAGGGGGCGTCTCGAATGAGCAGTTCTTC.

V usage is TRBV5-1 and J usage is TRBJ1-1; TRBD1 aligns across 9 bases. The CDR3 consists of 14 residues. After removal of 0 bases from V and 5 bases from J, the junction contained 2 bases not matched to a gene. Germline V gene sequence: CDR1 SGHRS, CDR2 YFSETQ. CDR3 sequence: CASSLGQGGTEAFF. The DNA for the CDR3 is TGCGCCAGCAGCTTGGGACAGGGGGGGACTGAAGCTTTCTTT.